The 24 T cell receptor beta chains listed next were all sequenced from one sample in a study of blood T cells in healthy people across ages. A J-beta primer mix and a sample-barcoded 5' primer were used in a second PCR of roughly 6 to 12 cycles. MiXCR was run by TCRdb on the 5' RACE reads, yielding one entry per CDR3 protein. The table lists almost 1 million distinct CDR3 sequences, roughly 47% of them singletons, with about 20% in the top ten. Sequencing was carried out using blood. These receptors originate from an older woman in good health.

The CDR3 sequence is CASSSPSRGMIQETQYF. As DNA, the CDR3 is TGTGCCAGCAGTTCTCCCTCCAGGGGGATGATACAAGAGACCCAGTACTTC. The V gene is TRBV28, the J gene TRBJ2-5; 7 bases agree with TRBD1. V was pared by 4 bases and J by 2 bases, with 13 bases of the junction left unmatched. The V gene's germline CDR1 is MDHEN and CDR2 SYDVKM. The CDR3 extends over 17 amino acids.

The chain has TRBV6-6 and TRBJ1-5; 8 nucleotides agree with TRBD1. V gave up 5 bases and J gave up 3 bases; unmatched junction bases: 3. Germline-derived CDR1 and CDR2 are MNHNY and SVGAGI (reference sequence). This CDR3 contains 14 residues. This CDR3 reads CASSETGDNQPQHF. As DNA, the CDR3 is TGTGCCAGCAGTGAGACAGGGGACAATCAGCCCCAGCATTTT.

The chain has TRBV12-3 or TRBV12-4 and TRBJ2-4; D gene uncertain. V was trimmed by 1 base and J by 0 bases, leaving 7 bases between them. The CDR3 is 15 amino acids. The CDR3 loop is CASSLGLVAKNIQYF. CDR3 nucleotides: TGTGCCAGCAGTTTAGGCTTGGTAGCCAAAAACATTCAGTACTTC.

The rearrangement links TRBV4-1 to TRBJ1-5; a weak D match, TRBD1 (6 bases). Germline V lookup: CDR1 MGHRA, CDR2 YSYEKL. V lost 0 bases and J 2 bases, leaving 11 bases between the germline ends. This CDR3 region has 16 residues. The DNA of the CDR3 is TGCGCCAGCAGCCAAGATCTCGGGGGCCGCAATCAGCCCCAGCATTTT. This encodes CASSQDLGGRNQPQHF.

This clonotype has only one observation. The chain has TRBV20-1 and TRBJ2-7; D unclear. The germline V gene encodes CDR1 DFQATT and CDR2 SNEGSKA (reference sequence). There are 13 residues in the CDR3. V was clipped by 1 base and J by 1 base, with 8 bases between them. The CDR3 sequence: CSARGSTSYEQYF. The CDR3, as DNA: TGCAGTGCTAGAGGCTCGACTTCCTACGAGCAGTACTTC.

In DNA form, the CDR3 reads TGTGCCAGCAGCAAACCTTCAGGGGGCTACACCTTC. Its protein product is CASSKPSGGYTF. The gene calls are TRBV4-2 and TRBJ1-2, with D perhaps TRBD1 (5 bases). Germline CDR1 reads LGHNA; CDR2 reads YNFKEQ. Between the trimmed V and J ends, which lost 5 bases and 8 bases, there was a span of 12 bases. The CDR3 is 12 amino acids.

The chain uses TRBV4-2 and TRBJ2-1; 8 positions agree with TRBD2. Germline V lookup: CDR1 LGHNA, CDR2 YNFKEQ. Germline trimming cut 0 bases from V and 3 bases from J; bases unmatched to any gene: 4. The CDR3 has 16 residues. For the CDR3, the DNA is TGTGCCAGCAGCCAAGAAATAGCGGGGAACTACAATGAGCAGTTCTTC. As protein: CASSQEIAGNYNEQFF.

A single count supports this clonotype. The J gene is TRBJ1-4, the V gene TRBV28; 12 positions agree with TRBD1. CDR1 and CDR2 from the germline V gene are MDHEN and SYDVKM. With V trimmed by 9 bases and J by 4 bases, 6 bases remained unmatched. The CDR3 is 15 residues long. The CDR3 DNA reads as TGTGCCAGTGGGACAGGGGGCGCGAATAATGAAAAACTGTTTTTT. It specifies CASGTGGANNEKLFF.

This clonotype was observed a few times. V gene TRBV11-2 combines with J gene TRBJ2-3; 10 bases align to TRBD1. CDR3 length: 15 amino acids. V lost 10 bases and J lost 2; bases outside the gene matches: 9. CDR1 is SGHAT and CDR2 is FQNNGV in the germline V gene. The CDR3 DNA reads TGTGCCACCGAGACAGGGGGCTTCACCACAGATACGCAGTATTTT. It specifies CATETGGFTTDTQYF.

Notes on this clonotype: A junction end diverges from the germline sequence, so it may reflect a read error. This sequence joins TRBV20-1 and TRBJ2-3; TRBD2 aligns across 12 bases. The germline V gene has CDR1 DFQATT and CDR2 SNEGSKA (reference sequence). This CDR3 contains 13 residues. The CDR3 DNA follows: TGCAGTCCTAGCGGGAGGGCCTTAGATACGCAGTATTTT. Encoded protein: CSPSGRALDTQYF.

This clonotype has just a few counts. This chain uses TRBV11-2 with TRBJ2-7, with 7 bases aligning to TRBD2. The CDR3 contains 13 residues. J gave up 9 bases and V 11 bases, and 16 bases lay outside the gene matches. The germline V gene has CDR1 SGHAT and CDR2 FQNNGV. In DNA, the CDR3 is TGTGCCTCCGAAGGGGAGGGCCTGGGGGGGCAGTACTTC. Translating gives CASEGEGLGGQYF.

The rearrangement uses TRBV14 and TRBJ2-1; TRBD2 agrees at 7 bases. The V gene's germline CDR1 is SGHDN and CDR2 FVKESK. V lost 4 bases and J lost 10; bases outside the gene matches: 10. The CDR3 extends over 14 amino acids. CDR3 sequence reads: CASSLSRLAVEQFF. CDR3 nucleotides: TGTGCCAGCAGCCTATCCAGACTAGCCGTAGAGCAGTTCTTC. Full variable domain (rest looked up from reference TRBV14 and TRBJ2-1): EAGVTQFPSHSVIEKGQTVTLRCDPISGHDNLYWYRRVMGKEIKFLLHFVKESKQDESGMPNNRFLAERTGGTYSTLKVQPAELEDSGVYFCASSLSRLAVEQFFGPGTRLTVL.

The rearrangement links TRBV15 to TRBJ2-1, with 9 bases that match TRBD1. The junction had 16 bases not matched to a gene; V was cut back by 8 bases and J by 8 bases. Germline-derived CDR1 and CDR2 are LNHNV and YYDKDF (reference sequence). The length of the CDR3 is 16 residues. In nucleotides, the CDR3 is TGTGCCACCCGCCGTCGCTCCGGGACAGGGCGCGATGAGCAGTTCTTC. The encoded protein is CATRRRSGTGRDEQFF.

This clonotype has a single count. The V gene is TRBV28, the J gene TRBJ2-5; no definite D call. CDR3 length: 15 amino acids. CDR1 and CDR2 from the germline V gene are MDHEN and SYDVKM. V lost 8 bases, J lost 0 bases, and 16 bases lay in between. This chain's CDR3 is CASEPIGRYQETQYF. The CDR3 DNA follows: TGTGCCAGCGAACCCATCGGACGGTACCAAGAGACCCAGTACTTC.

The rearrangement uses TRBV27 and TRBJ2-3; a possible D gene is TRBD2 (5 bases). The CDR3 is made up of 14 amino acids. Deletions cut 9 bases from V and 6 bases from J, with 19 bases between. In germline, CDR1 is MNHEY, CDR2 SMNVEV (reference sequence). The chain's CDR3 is CASIVASARDTQYF. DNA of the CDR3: TGTGCCAGTATTGTAGCGTCAGCCCGTGATACGCAGTATTTT.

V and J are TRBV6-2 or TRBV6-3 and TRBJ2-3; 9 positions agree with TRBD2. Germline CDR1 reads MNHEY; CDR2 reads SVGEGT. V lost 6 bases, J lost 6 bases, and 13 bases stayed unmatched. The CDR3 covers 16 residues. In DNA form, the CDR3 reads TGTGCCAGCAGACCGGGGACGGGACTAGCATATGATACGCAGTATTTT. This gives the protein CASRPGTGLAYDTQYF.

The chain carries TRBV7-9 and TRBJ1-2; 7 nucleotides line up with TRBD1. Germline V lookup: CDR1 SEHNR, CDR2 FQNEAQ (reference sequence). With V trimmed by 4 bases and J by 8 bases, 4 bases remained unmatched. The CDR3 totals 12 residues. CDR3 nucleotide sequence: TGTGCCAGCAGCTCTAACAGGGGAGGCTACACCTTC. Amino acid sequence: CASSSNRGGYTF.

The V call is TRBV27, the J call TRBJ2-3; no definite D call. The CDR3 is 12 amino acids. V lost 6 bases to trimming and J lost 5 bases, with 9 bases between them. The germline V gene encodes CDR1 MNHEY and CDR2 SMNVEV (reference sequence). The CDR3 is CASSRVGDTQYF. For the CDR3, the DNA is TGTGCCAGCAGCCGCGTGGGAGATACGCAGTATTTT.

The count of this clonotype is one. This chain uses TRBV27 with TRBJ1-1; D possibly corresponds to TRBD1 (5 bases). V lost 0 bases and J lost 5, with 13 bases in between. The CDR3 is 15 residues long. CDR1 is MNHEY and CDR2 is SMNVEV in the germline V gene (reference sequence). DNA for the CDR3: TGTGCCAGCAGTTTATCGGGGGGGGGTTGGACTGAAGCTTTCTTT. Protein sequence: CASSLSGGGWTEAFF.

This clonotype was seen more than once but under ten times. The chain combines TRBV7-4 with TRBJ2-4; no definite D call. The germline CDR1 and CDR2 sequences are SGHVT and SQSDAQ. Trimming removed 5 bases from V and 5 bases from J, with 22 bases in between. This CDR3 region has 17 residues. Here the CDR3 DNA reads TGTGCCAGCAGCCCCTTGAGGCCGATCCAGGCCCAAAACATTCAGTACTTC. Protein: CASSPLRPIQAQNIQYF.

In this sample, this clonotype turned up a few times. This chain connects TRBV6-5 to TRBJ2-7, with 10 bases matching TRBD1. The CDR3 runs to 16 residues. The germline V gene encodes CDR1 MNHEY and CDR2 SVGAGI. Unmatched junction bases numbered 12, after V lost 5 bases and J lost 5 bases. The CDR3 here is CASSNYWGQGPDEQYF. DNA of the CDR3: TGTGCCAGCAGTAATTACTGGGGACAGGGGCCCGACGAGCAGTACTTC.

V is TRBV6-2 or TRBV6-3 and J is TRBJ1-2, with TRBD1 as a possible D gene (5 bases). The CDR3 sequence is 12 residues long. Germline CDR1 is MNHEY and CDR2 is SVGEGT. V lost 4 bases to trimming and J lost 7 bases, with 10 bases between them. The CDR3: CASSFRDVGYTF. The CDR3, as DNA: TGTGCCAGCAGTTTCCGGGACGTTGGCTACACCTTC.

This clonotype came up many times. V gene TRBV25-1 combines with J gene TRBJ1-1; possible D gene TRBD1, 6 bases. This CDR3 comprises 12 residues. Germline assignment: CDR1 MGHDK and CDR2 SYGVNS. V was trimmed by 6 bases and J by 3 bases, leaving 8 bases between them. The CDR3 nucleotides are TGTGCCAGCAGGAGGGGGGACACTGAAGCTTTCTTT. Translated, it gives CASRRGDTEAFF.

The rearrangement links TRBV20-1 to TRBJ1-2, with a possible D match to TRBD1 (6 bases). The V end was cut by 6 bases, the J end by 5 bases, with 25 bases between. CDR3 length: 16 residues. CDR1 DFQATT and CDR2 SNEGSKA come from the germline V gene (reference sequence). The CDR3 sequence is CSAGATGIQGSYGYTF. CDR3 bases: TGCAGTGCGGGTGCAACAGGGATCCAAGGCTCATATGGCTACACCTTC.